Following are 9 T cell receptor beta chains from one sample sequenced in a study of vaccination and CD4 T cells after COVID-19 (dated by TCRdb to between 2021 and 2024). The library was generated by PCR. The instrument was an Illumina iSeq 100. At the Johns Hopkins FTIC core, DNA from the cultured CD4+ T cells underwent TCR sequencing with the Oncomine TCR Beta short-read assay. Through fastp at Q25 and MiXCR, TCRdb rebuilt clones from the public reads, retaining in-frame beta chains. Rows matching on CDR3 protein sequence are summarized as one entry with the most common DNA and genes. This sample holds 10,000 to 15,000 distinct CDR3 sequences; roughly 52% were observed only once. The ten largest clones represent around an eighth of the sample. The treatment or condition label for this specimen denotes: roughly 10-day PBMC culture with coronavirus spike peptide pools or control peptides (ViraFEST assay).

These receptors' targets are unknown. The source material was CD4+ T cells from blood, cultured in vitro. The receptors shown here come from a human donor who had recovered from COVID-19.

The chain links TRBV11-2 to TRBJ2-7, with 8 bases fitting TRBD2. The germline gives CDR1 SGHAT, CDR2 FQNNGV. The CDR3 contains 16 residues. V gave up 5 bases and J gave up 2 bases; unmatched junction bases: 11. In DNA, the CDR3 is TGTGCCAGCAGCGCACTGGGTGCGGGGGGCACCTACGAGCAGTACTTC. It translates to CASSALGAGGTYEQYF.

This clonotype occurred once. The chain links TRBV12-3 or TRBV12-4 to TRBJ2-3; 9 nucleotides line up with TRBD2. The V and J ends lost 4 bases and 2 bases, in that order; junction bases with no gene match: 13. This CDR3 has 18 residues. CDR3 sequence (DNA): TGTGCCAGCAGTTCCGCTATAGCGGGGGCTTCATACACAGATACGCAGTATTTT. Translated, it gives CASSSAIAGASYTDTQYF.

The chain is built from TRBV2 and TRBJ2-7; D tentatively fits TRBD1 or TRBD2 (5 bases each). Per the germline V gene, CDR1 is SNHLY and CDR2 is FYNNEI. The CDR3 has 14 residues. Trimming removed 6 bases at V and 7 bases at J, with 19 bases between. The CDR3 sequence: CASRRENGGSEQYF. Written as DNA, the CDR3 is TGTGCCAGCAGGAGAGAGAATGGGGGTTCGGAGCAGTACTTC. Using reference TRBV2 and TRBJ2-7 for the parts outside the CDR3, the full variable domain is EPEVTQTPSHQVTQMGQEVILRCVPISNHLYFYWYRQILGQKVEFLVSFYNNEISEKSEIFDDQFSVERPDGSNFTLKIRSTKLEDSAMYFCASRRENGGSEQYFGPGTRLTVT.

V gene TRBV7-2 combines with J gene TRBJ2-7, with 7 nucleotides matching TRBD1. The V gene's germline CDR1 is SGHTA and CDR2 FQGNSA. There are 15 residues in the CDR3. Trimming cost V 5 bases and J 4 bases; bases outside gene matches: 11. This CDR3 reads CASSPTTGRYYEQYF. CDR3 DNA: TGTGCCAGCAGCCCCACGACAGGGCGGTATTACGAGCAGTACTTC.

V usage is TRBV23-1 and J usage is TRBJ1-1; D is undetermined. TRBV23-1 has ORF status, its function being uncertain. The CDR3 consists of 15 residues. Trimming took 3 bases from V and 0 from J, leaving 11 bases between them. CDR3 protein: CASSHGSVLNTEAFF. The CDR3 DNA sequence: TGCGCCAGCAGTCACGGGTCTGTACTGAACACTGAAGCTTTCTTT.

The CDR3 spells CATVLGYNEQFF. DNA for the CDR3: TGTGCAACGGTACTCGGATACAATGAGCAGTTCTTC. The J gene is TRBJ2-1, the V gene TRBV6-1; D call uncertain. This CDR3 spans 12 amino acids. From germline, CDR1 is MNHNS and CDR2 SASEGT.

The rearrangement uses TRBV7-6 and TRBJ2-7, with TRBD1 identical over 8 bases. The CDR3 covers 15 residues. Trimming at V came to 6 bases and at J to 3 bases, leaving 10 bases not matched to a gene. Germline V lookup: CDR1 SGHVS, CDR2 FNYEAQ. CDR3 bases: TGTGCCAGCAGTGCCCGGGGACAGGCCTTCTACGAGCAGTACTTC. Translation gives CASSARGQAFYEQYF. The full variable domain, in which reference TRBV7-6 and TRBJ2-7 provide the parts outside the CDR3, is GAGVSQSPRYKVTKRGQDVALRCDPISGHVSLYWYRQALGQGPEFLTYFNYEAQQDKSGLPNDRFSAERPEGSISTLTIQRTEQRDSAMYRCASSARGQAFYEQYFGPGTRLTVT.

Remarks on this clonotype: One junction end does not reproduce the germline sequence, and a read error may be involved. CDR3 protein: CASSLICGQGGCLGNQPQHF. CDR3 nucleotides: TGTGCTAGCAGCTTAATTTGCGGACAGGGGGGATGTTTGGGCAATCAGCCCCAGCATTTT. The rearrangement uses TRBV7-7 and TRBJ1-5, with TRBD1 identical over 10 bases. The germline CDR1 and CDR2 sequences are SSHAT and FNYEAQ (reference sequence). The CDR3 has 20 residues.

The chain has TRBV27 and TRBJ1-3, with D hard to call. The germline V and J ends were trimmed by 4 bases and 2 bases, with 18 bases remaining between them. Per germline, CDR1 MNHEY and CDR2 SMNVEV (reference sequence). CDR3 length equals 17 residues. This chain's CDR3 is CASSSTVIGGAGNTIYF. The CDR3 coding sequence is TGTGCCAGCAGTTCAACTGTTATCGGTGGGGCTGGAAACACCATATATTTT.